These T cell receptor beta chains were read from a single sample in a study of cytomegalovirus exposure and HLA in healthy donors. Measured with immunoSEQ multiplex PCR; TCRdb has only the in-frame clones, and not every one. Of approximately 110,000 clones listed, around 73% are singletons. Sample: PBMCs. The origin of the receptors is a woman aged 40 to 49 in good health and CMV-seropositive. Each CDR3 is given with its conserved first and last residue. A D gene is named only where the DNA matches it firmly. Only some rows state a clone size, as once, few, many or a class for expanded clones.

>TRBV6-5|TRBJ1-1|NA|TRBD1
TGTGCCAGCAGTCAGTCCACAGGGGCCAGGGGGGCTTTCTTT
CASSQSTGARGAFF
>TRBV29-1|TRBJ2-1|NA|TRBD2
TGCAGCGTTGAGGGACTAGCGGGGGGTTACAATGAGCAGTTCTTC
CSVEGLAGGYNEQFF
>TRBV28|TRBJ2-2|few|NA
TGTGCCAGCAGTTCCCCTCTGTGGGGGCGGACCGGGGAGCTGTTTTTT
CASSSPLWGRTGELFF
>TRBV6-1|TRBJ2-7|once|NA
TGTGCCAGCACCGAGGGCAGTTCTTACGAGCAGTACTTC
CASTEGSSYEQYF
>TRBV18|TRBJ1-1|NA|NA
TGTGCCAGCTCACTAGGACAGCCTGAAGCTTTCTTT
CASSLGQPEAFF
>TRBV15|TRBJ1-3|NA|TRBD1
TGTGCCACCCAGGACAGGGGGCAACGAAACACCATATATTTT
CATQDRGQRNTIYF
>TRBV7-9|TRBJ1-1|NA|TRBD1
TGTGCCAGCAGCCCCGGGGACAGGAACACTGAAGCTTTCTTT
CASSPGDRNTEAFF
>TRBV27|TRBJ2-5|NA|NA
TGTGCCAGCTCCGGTTGGCGGTCCCAAGAGACCCAGTACTTC
CASSGWRSQETQYF
>TRBV10-3|TRBJ2-1|once|NA
TGTGCCATCAGTGAGTCGGCGCAGGGCTCCTACAATGAGCAGTTCTTC
CAISESAQGSYNEQFF
>TRBV7-9|TRBJ1-3|NA|NA
TGTGCCAGCAGCCCGCGGACGGGGGGAAACACCATATATTTT
CASSPRTGGNTIYF
>TRBV29-1|TRBJ1-1|NA|TRBD1
TGCAGCGTTGTGTGGACAGGGGGGGCTTGGCGCACTGAAGCTTTCTTT
CSVVWTGGAWRTEAFF
>TRBV6-6|TRBJ2-2|NA|TRBD1
TGTGCCAGCAGTTATCCGGGGACAGGGGTCACCGGGGAGCTGTTTTTT
CASSYPGTGVTGELFF
>TRBV29-1|TRBJ1-1|NA|NA
TGCAGCGCTGCTTACAGGAACACTGAAGCTTTCTTT
CSAAYRNTEAFF
>TRBV18|TRBJ1-6|NA|NA
TGTGCCAGCTCTTTACAGGGCAATAATTCACCCCTCCACTTT
CASSLQGNNSPLHF
>TRBV7-6|TRBJ2-5|few|TRBD2
TGTGCCAGCAGCTTACTCAGCGGGGGCCTACAAGAGACCCAGTACTTC
CASSLLSGGLQETQYF
>TRBV19|TRBJ1-1|NA|NA
TGTGCCAGTAGTCGTACTGAAGCTTTCTTT
CASSRTEAFF
>TRBV7-6|TRBJ2-7|NA|NA
TGTGCCAGCAGCTTAGCGTGGACAGACTCCTACGAGCAGTACTTC
CASSLAWTDSYEQYF
>TRBV29-1|TRBJ1-1|once|NA
TGCAGCGTTGGTGTTTCCATGAACACTGAAGCTTTCTTT
CSVGVSMNTEAFF
>TRBV7-2|TRBJ2-3|NA|TRBD2
TGTGCCAGCAGCTTTTCCGCGGGGGGGCCGATGCCAGATACGCAGTATTTT
CASSFSAGGPMPDTQYF
>TRBV7-3|TRBJ1-2|NA|NA
TGTGCCAGCAGCCCGGGACATTCGAGGACGTGGACCTTC
CASSPGHSRTWTF
>TRBV11-1|TRBJ2-5|NA|NA
TGTGCCAGCACTGAGGGTTCTCGAGAGACCCAGTACTTC
CASTEGSRETQYF
>TRBV4-1|TRBJ1-2|NA|TRBD1
TGCGCCAGCAGCCAGGACAGGGGACTCTATGGCTACACCTTC
CASSQDRGLYGYTF
>TRBV5-1|TRBJ2-7|NA|TRBD1
TGCGCCAGCAGCTTGACAGGGGATCCCTACGAGCAGTACTTC
CASSLTGDPYEQYF
>TRBV4-1|TRBJ1-2|few|NA
TGCGCCAGCAGCCAGGGAGTACAGCCTAACTATGGCTACACCTTC
CASSQGVQPNYGYTF
>TRBV6-5|TRBJ1-2|once|TRBD1
TGTGCCAGCAGTACGGACAGGGGGACCTATGGCTACACCTTC
CASSTDRGTYGYTF
>TRBV11-2|TRBJ2-7|few|TRBD2
TGTGCCAGCAGCTTAGGACTAGCGGGGCCCTACGAGCAGTACTTC
CASSLGLAGPYEQYF
>TRBV18|TRBJ2-5|NA|NA
TGTGCCAGCTCAGTGATAGCATCCCCTCACCAAGAGACCCAGTACTTC
CASSVIASPHQETQYF
>TRBV9|TRBJ2-7|NA|NA
TGTGCCAGCAGCGTAGAGGACTCCGGATCCTACGAGCAGTACTTC
CASSVEDSGSYEQYF
>TRBV11-1|TRBJ1-2|NA|NA
TGTGCCAGCAGCTTATGGCCAGGGACACAAGGTCCCAGCTATGGCTACACCTTC
CASSLWPGTQGPSYGYTF
>TRBV9|TRBJ2-1|NA|TRBD2
TGTGCCAGCAGCGTAGGGACTAGCGGCTACAATGAGCAGTTCTTC
CASSVGTSGYNEQFF
>TRBV7-2|TRBJ1-1|few|NA
TGTGCCAGCAGCTTGGGACTTTTGGTCAACACTGAAGCTTTCTTT
CASSLGLLVNTEAFF
>TRBV30|TRBJ2-1|NA|NA
TGTGCCTGGAGTGCGTCGGCCAGGAATGAGCAGTTCTTC
CAWSASARNEQFF
>TRBV7-2|TRBJ1-2|once|TRBD1
TGTGCCAGCAGCCGAGGGACAGGGGATGTTGGTGGCTACACCTTC
CASSRGTGDVGGYTF